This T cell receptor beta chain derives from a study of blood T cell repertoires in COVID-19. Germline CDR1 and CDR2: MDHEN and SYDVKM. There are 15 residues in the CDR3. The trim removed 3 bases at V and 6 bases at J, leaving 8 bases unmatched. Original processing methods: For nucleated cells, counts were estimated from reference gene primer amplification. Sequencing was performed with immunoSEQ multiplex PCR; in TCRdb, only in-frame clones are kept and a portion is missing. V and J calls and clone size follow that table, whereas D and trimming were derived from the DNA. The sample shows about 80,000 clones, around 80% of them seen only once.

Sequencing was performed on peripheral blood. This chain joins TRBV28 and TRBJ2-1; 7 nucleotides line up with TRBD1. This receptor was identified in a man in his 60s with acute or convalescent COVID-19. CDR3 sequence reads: CASSFRDSISNEQFF. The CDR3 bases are TGTGCCAGCAGTTTTCGGGACAGTATATCCAATGAGCAGTTCTTC.